What follows are 20 T cell receptor beta chains derived from one specimen sequenced in a study of a mutant IDH1 vaccine in newly diagnosed glioma. Time point described: week 5, during vaccination. Vaccination comprised doses that each held 300 ug of mutant IDH1 20-mer peptide, plus topical imiquimod. Assay: immunoSEQ multiplex PCR; the TCRdb copy retains only in-frame clones and omits some. Among tens of thousands of clones listed, 65% to 90% were seen once. These receptors' antigens are unknown. The sample in question was PBMCs, obtained from a glioma patient whose treatment included an IDH1 peptide vaccine. All receptors come from a woman aged 18-29 years with glioma. Some clones in this sample may be carry-over from other donors' samples.

This chain uses TRBV6-1 with TRBJ2-3; no reliable D call. The germline V gene encodes CDR1 MNHNS and CDR2 SASEGT. Trimming stripped 2 bases from V and 6 bases from J, with 6 bases between. This CDR3 is 12 amino acids long. CDR3 sequence reads: CASSEWADTQYF. CDR3 nucleotides: TGTGCCAGCAGTGAATGGGCTGATACGCAGTATTTT.

The chain has TRBV7-9 and TRBJ1-1; D gene uncertain. The CDR3 sequence is 14 residues long. Germline-derived CDR1 and CDR2 are SEHNR and FQNEAQ (reference sequence). The ends were cut back, 1 base at V and 1 base at J, with 7 bases in the middle. CDR3 DNA sequence: TGTGCCAGCAGCTTAGAGGGCGGGAACACTGAAGCTTTCTTT. This codes for CASSLEGGNTEAFF.

This clone was seen a few times. V and J are TRBV20-1 and TRBJ1-1; the D is unclear. Germline CDR1 is DFQATT and CDR2 is SNEGSKA (reference sequence). V was pared by 3 bases and J by 8 bases, with 10 bases between. The CDR3 loop spans 11 amino acids. The CDR3 loop is CSASPDFEAFF. The CDR3 region has the DNA TGCAGTGCTAGTCCCGACTTCGAAGCTTTCTTT.

The rearrangement joins TRBV7-8 to TRBJ2-7, with TRBD1 matching 7 bases. The germline V gene has CDR1 SGHVS and CDR2 FQNEAQ. Germline trimming cut 5 bases from V and 0 bases from J; bases unmatched to any gene: 16. The CDR3 covers 18 residues. The CDR3 here is CASSPVRDSRISSYEQYF. The CDR3 DNA sequence: TGTGCCAGCAGCCCCGTCCGGGACAGTCGAATTAGCTCCTACGAGCAGTACTTC. Together with reference TRBV7-8 and TRBJ2-7, the CDR3 gives the full variable domain: GAGVSQSPRYKVAKRGQDVALRCDPISGHVSLFWYQQALGQGPEFLTYFQNEAQLDKSGLPSDRFFAERPEGSVSTLKIQRTQQEDSAVYLCASSPVRDSRISSYEQYFGPGTRLTVT.

The chain employs TRBV2 and TRBJ1-2; D ambiguous. This CDR3 spans 12 amino acids. The ends were cut back, 3 bases at V and 4 bases at J, with 6 bases in the middle. Germline CDR1 SNHLY, CDR2 FYNNEI. CDR3 in amino acids: CASSDRIYGYTF. The CDR3 DNA is TGTGCCAGCAGTGACAGGATCTATGGCTACACCTTC.

This clone was seen a single time. The chain recombines TRBV27 with TRBJ2-7, with TRBD2 identical over 12 bases. The CDR3 totals 17 residues. The J segment lost 4 bases and the V segment lost 3 bases, leaving 10 bases of the junction unmatched. Germline loops: CDR1 MNHEY, CDR2 SMNVEV (reference sequence). CDR3 residues: CASSFQTSGRSLYEQYF. For the CDR3, the DNA is TGTGCCAGCAGTTTTCAGACTAGCGGGAGAAGTTTGTACGAGCAGTACTTC.

The chain employs TRBV9 and TRBJ2-7; no clear D gene. There are 15 residues in the CDR3. The V end was cut by 0 bases, the J end by 5 bases, with 15 bases between. CDR1 and CDR2 (germline): SGDLS, YYNGEE. The chain's CDR3 is CASSVGGTEINEQYF. CDR3 nucleotide sequence: TGTGCCAGCAGCGTAGGGGGTACAGAGATAAACGAGCAGTACTTC.

This sequence joins TRBV29-1 and TRBJ2-7; D might be TRBD1 (6 bases). The CDR3 contains 13 residues. Germline lookup yields CDR1 SQVTM and CDR2 ANQGSEA. The ends were cut back, 6 bases at V and 7 bases at J, with 19 bases in the middle. The CDR3, as DNA: TGCAGCGTCGCCACAGGGACGTTGGGTGAGCAGTACTTC. Protein product: CSVATGTLGEQYF.

This clone showed up just once. V gene TRBV6-6 combines with J gene TRBJ1-2, with D tentatively TRBD1 (6 bases). The CDR3 totals 15 residues. CDR1 is MNHNY, CDR2 SVGAGI, per germline (reference sequence). Trimming left V 4 bases short and J 1 base short, with 13 bases between. The CDR3 sequence is CASSLQGAGNYGYTF. The CDR3 region has the DNA TGTGCCAGCAGTTTACAGGGCGCTGGTAACTATGGCTACACCTTC.

This chain uses TRBV19 with TRBJ2-5, with 8 bases that match TRBD1. Germline V gene data show CDR1 as LNHDA and CDR2 as SQIVND (reference sequence). V lost 4 bases, J lost 1 base, and 5 bases stayed unmatched. The CDR3 covers 15 residues. CDR3 nucleotides: TGTGCCAGTAGTACAGGGGGCCTCACCCAAGAGACCCAGTACTTC. It specifies CASSTGGLTQETQYF.

The chain links TRBV6-5 to TRBJ2-1; D is unresolved. CDR1 MNHEY and CDR2 SVGAGI come from the germline V gene. This CDR3 comprises 12 residues. The V end was cut by 5 bases, the J end by 8 bases, with 10 bases between. The CDR3 protein is CASSKSPHEQFF. CDR3 nucleotides: TGTGCCAGCAGTAAAAGTCCCCATGAGCAGTTCTTC.

The genes are TRBV5-4 and TRBJ1-1; TRBD1 agrees at 9 bases. The CDR3 runs 16 residues. With V trimmed by 4 bases and J by 2 bases, 9 bases remained unmatched. CDR1 and CDR2 (germline): SGHNT, YYREEE (reference sequence). CDR3 in amino acids: CASSHRGQGTNTEAFF. The CDR3 coding sequence is TGTGCCAGCAGCCACCGGGGACAGGGCACCAACACTGAAGCTTTCTTT. Full variable domain (outside the CDR3, taken from reference TRBV5-4 and TRBJ1-1): ETGVTQSPTHLIKTRGQQVTLRCSSQSGHNTVSWYQQALGQGPQFIFQYYREEENGRGNFPPRFSGLQFPNYSSELNVNALELDDSALYLCASSHRGQGTNTEAFFGQGTRLTVV.

V gene TRBV4-1 combines with J gene TRBJ2-7; D gene unclear. V lost 0 bases to trimming and J lost 1 base, with 13 bases between them. The CDR3 loop spans 16 amino acids. Germline values: CDR1 MGHRA, CDR2 YSYEKL. CDR3 in amino acids: CASSQEFRAASYEQYF. The CDR3 nucleotides read TGCGCCAGCAGCCAAGAATTCCGGGCCGCTTCCTACGAGCAGTACTTC.

This rearrangement joins TRBV6-6 to TRBJ1-3; 7 bases line up with TRBD1. The CDR3 sequence is 15 residues long. After removal of 6 bases from V and 1 base from J, the junction contained 6 bases not matched to a gene. From germline, CDR1 is MNHNY and CDR2 SVGAGI (reference sequence). CDR3 loop: CASSSPTGSGNTIYF. As DNA, the CDR3 is TGTGCCAGCAGCTCCCCGACAGGGTCTGGAAACACCATATATTTT.

CDR3 in amino acids: CASRGVTDTQYF. The CDR3 coding sequence is TGTGCCAGCAGGGGGGTCACAGATACGCAGTATTTT. V usage is TRBV2 and J usage is TRBJ2-3; possibly TRBD1 or TRBD2 for D (5 bases each). The CDR3 covers 12 residues. V lost 6 bases, J lost 2 bases, and 6 bases lay in between. Germline assignment: CDR1 SNHLY and CDR2 FYNNEI.

The V and J genes are TRBV19 and TRBJ1-2; 7 nucleotides line up with TRBD1. Trimming removed 5 bases from V and 8 bases from J; junction bases left unmatched: 5. The germline V gene encodes CDR1 LNHDA and CDR2 SQIVND (reference sequence). This CDR3 spans 12 amino acids. The CDR3 DNA reads as TGTGCCAGTAGTTTCCGACAGGGAGGCTACACCTTC. Amino acid sequence: CASSFRQGGYTF. The full variable domain, in which reference TRBV19 and TRBJ1-2 provide the parts outside the CDR3, is DGGITQSPKYLFRKEGQNVTLSCEQNLNHDAMYWYRQDPGQGLRLIYYSQIVNDFQKGDIAEGYSVSREKKESFPLTVTSAQKNPTAFYLCASSFRQGGYTFGSGTRLTVV.

The chain carries TRBV4-3 and TRBJ2-2; D remains unclear. The CDR3 has 15 amino acids. The V gene's germline CDR1 is LGHNA and CDR2 YSLEER. The V gene lost 4 bases and the J gene lost 1 base, with 10 bases spanning the gap. This chain's CDR3 is CASSPSLGNTGELFF. CDR3 sequence (DNA): TGCGCCAGCAGCCCTAGTCTCGGGAACACCGGGGAGCTGTTTTTT.

This clone showed up just a few times. This sequence joins TRBV6-5 and TRBJ1-4, with D unclear. The germline gives CDR1 MNHEY, CDR2 SVGAGI. V lost 6 bases and J lost 0, with 5 bases in between. The CDR3 is made up of 13 amino acids. CDR3 coding DNA: TGTGCCAGCAGACCCTCAACTAATGAAAAACTGTTTTTT. Residues: CASRPSTNEKLFF.

The rearrangement joins TRBV19 to TRBJ1-1, with 11 bases identical to TRBD1. The CDR3 length is 16 residues. Germline loops: CDR1 LNHDA, CDR2 SQIVND (reference sequence). The J segment lost 5 bases and the V segment lost 5 bases, leaving 10 bases of the junction unmatched. CDR3 in amino acids: CASSSPGTGGKTEAFF. The CDR3 bases are TGTGCCAGTAGTTCCCCCGGGACAGGGGGTAAGACTGAAGCTTTCTTT.

Details on this clone: The conserved phenylalanine or tryptophan normally closing the CDR3 is absent here, so this likely arose from a read error. The limits of the CDR3 on the DNA are not certain, so only TCRdb's listed CDR3 is given. The chain is built from TRBV7-9 and TRBJ1-2; TRBD1, the table's D call, was not compared with the DNA. Germline CDR1 SEHNR, CDR2 FQNEAQ (reference sequence). Including both end residues, the CDR3 is 11 amino acids long. CDR3 residues: CASRALGASVL.